This T cell receptor beta chain was recorded in a study of blood T cells in healthy people across ages. Study findings and constraints: Getting older went along with TCR beta diversity per million T cells dropping roughly linearly.

The J segment lost 4 bases and the V segment lost 5 bases, leaving 7 bases of the junction unmatched. CDR1 MDHEN and CDR2 SYDVKM come from the germline V gene. CDR3 length: 14 amino acids. For the second PCR, which ran for about 6 to 11 cycles, a sample-barcoded 5' primer and a J-beta primer mix were used. TCRdb itself ran the 5' RACE reads through MiXCR, one entry per CDR3 protein. Here the sample spans 730,000 or so distinct CDR3 sequences, around 38% being singletons. Regarding this clonotype: Its cognate antigen is unknown.

Every participating donor contributed approximately 9.5 milliliters of peripheral blood through a draw. Per sample, a minimum of 6 million PBMCs were isolated. This chain connects TRBV28 to TRBJ2-7; 8 bases line up with TRBD2. This receptor was taken from a man older than 75 in good health. Sequencing used blood. Written as DNA, the CDR3 is TGTGCCAGCAGTCTGCCGGGACTAGTGTACGAGCAGTACTTC. This encodes CASSLPGLVYEQYF.